This T cell receptor (beta chain) was profiled in a study of blood T cell repertoires in COVID-19. As for the study in general: Material from acute and convalescent COVID-19 was sourced from the United States, Italy and Spain. T cells, B-cell-depleted T cells, or PBMCs supplied cDNA or gDNA.

In the original workflow: Amplification of reference gene primers provided the estimated nucleated cell counts. Profiling relied on immunoSEQ multiplex PCR, and the TCRdb table lists in-frame clones only, not all of them. The V and J calls and the clone size are those of that table, but D and trimming were determined from the DNA. The table records 200,000 to 300,000 clones, approximately 86% of them present only once. The CDR3 consists of 18 residues. The junction had 11 bases not matched to a gene; V was cut back by 4 bases and J by 4 bases. The germline V gene encodes CDR1 SGHRS and CDR2 YFSETQ. The material sequenced was peripheral blood. The rearrangement joins TRBV5-1 to TRBJ2-2; 12 bases agree with TRBD2. The TCR originated in a man in his forties who had recovered from COVID-19. The CDR3 bases are TGCGCCAGCAGCGCGGGACTAGCGGGCCTCACGCTCACCGGGGAGCTGTTTTTT. Translated, it gives CASSAGLAGLTLTGELFF. The full variable domain, completed using reference TRBV5-1 and TRBJ2-2, is KAGVTQTPRYLIKTRGQQVTLSCSPISGHRSVSWYQQTPGQGLQFLFEYFSETQRNKGNFPGRFSGRQFSNSRSEMNVSTLELGDSALYLCASSAGLAGLTLTGELFFGEGSRLTVL.